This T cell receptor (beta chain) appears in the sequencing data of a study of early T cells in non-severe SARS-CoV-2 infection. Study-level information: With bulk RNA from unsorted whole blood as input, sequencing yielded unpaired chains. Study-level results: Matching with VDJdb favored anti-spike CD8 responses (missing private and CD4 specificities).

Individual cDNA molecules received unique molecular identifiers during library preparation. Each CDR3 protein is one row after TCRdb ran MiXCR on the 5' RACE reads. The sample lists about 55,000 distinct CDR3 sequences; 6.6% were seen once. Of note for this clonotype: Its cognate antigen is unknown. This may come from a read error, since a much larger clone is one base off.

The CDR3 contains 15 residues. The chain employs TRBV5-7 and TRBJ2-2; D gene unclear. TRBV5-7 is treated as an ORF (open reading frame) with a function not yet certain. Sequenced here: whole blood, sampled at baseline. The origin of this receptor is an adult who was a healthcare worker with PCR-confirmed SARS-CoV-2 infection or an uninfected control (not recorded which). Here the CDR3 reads CASRLGAPNTGELFF. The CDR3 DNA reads TGTGCCAGCAGATTGGGTGCACCGAACACCGGGGAGCTGTTTTTT.